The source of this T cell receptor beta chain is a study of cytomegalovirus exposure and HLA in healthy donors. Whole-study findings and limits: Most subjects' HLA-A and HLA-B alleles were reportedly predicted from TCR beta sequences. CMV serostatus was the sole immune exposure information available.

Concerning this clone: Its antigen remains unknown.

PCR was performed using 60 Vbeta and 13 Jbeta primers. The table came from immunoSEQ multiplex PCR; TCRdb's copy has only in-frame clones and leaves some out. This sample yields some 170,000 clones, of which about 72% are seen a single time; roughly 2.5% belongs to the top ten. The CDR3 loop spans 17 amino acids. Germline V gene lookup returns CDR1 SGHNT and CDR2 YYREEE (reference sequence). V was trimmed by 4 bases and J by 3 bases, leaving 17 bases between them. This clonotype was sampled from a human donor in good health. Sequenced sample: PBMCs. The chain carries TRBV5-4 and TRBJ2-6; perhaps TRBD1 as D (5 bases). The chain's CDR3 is CASSPSRGTDGANVLTF. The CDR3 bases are TGTGCCAGCAGCCCCAGTAGGGGAACGGATGGGGCCAACGTCCTGACTTTC.